The 3 T cell receptor beta chains below were found in one sample sequenced in a study of blood T cells in healthy people across ages. A J-beta primer mix and a sample-barcoded 5' primer were used in a second PCR of roughly 7 to 12 cycles. Via MiXCR, TCRdb re-called the 5' RACE reads, giving one row per CDR3 protein. The data contain 920,000 or so distinct CDR3 sequences, 35% to 50% of them singletons. Sequenced material: blood. All receptors come from a woman in her sixties in good health.

On this clonotype itself: This may come from a read error, since a much larger clone is one base off. The chain links TRBV18 to TRBJ2-5; 9 bases are a match to TRBD1. The CDR3 extends over 15 amino acids. Per germline, CDR1 KGHSH and CDR2 LQKENI. The CDR3 DNA reads TGTGCCAGCTCTCCTCCGGGACAGGGCCAAGGGACCCAGTACTTC. This gives the protein CASSPPGQGQGTQYF.

A few counts support this clonotype. The chain uses TRBV9 and TRBJ2-1; D unresolved. There are 14 residues in the CDR3. From germline, CDR1 is SGDLS and CDR2 YYNGEE. The germline V and J ends were trimmed by 0 bases and 5 bases, with 9 bases remaining between them. In DNA, the CDR3 is TGTGCCAGCAGCGTAGGTATCGACGACAATGAGCAGTTCTTC. Its protein product is CASSVGIDDNEQFF.

This clonotype was seen ten or more times. V gene TRBV2 combines with J gene TRBJ2-7; the D gene is possibly TRBD1 (5 bases). The CDR3 has 13 residues. V was clipped by 5 bases and J by 5 bases, with 13 bases between them. From germline, CDR1 is SNHLY and CDR2 FYNNEI. The CDR3 protein is CASSLRQGHEQYF. The CDR3 DNA is TGTGCCAGCAGTCTGAGGCAGGGCCACGAGCAGTACTTC.